This TCR beta chain was retrieved from a study of T cell responses to AZD1222 COVID-19 vaccine. General study points: Reportedly, close to half of spike-specific TCRs are directed against unmutated variant regions. Possibly, clonal diversity was underestimated; donors were largely white British and included more females. Two AZD1222 doses significantly raised spike-specific TCR breadth and depth over controls.

TCRdb's table, derived via immunoSEQ multiplex PCR, lists solely in-frame clones and lacks some. The table includes roughly 120,000 clones, about 90% detected once. Germline lookup yields CDR1 LNHDA and CDR2 SQIVND (reference sequence). The ends lost 7 bases at V and 1 base at J; junction bases unmatched: 8. CDR3 length: 15 amino acids. As for this clone: The antigen remains undetermined.

It was second doses at about 4 or about 12 weeks that were pooled. The clonotype was recovered from an adult who received the AZD1222 COVID-19 vaccine. This sample comprised peripheral blood, obtained 28 days after the second AZD1222 dose. V gene TRBV19 combines with J gene TRBJ1-1; 8 bases map to TRBD1. CDR3 amino acids: CASTGQGAGNTEAFF. The DNA of the CDR3 is TGTGCCAGTACAGGACAGGGCGCTGGGAACACTGAAGCTTTCTTT.